One sample yielded the 21 T cell receptor beta chains listed below, sequenced in a study of cytomegalovirus exposure and HLA in healthy donors. The study ran its PCR with 60 Vbeta and 13 Jbeta primers. Here immunoSEQ multiplex PCR was the method, and the copy in TCRdb shows in-frame clones only, minus some. The table lists 140,000 to 150,000 clones, approximately 80% of them singletons. Sequencing was carried out using PBMCs. Source of these receptors: a male donor in good health and CMV-seronegative.

The V gene is TRBV14, the J gene TRBJ2-3, with a tentative D call TRBD2 (5 bases). Germline assignment: CDR1 SGHDN and CDR2 FVKESK. Deletions cut 8 bases from V and 5 bases from J, with 17 bases between. The CDR3 sequence is 14 residues long. The CDR3 is CASRIGGLGDTQYF. The CDR3 nucleotides are TGTGCCAGCCGTATTGGCGGACTGGGAGATACGCAGTATTTT.

The chain employs TRBV20-1 and TRBJ2-4, with D hard to call. Germline V gene lookup returns CDR1 DFQATT and CDR2 SNEGSKA (reference sequence). CDR3 length equals 10 residues. Trimming left V 6 bases short and J 11 bases short, with 11 bases between. The DNA for the CDR3 is TGCAGTGCCCTCGACGGGTTTCAGTACTTC. Translated, it gives CSALDGFQYF.

J is TRBJ2-5 and V is TRBV7-2; perhaps TRBD2 as D (6 bases). Per the germline V gene, CDR1 is SGHTA and CDR2 is FQGNSA. With 5 bases removed from V and 2 bases from J, the gap between germline ends came to 15 bases. The CDR3 has 15 amino acids. The CDR3 DNA sequence: TGTGCCAGCAGCCCCGCGGGACTGCTGCAAGAGACCCAGTACTTC. Translation: CASSPAGLLQETQYF.

The chain carries TRBV11-2 and TRBJ1-1; D might be TRBD1 (6 bases). This CDR3 comprises 14 residues. Trimming pared 1 base from V and 3 bases from J, leaving 9 bases between. From germline, CDR1 is SGHAT and CDR2 FQNNGV. CDR3 sequence: CASSLGTAYTEAFF. CDR3 sequence (DNA): TGTGCCAGCAGCTTAGGGACAGCCTACACTGAAGCTTTCTTT.

The chain recombines TRBV19 with TRBJ1-5; TRBD1 matches 8 bases. Germline V lookup: CDR1 LNHDA, CDR2 SQIVND (reference sequence). There are 17 residues in the CDR3. V was clipped by 5 bases and J by 1 base; unmatched bases: 10. The CDR3: CASSPPRGQASNQPQHF. In DNA, the CDR3 is TGTGCCAGTAGTCCACCCAGGGGACAGGCGAGCAATCAGCCCCAGCATTTT. The full variable domain, completed using reference TRBV19 and TRBJ1-5, is DGGITQSPKYLFRKEGQNVTLSCEQNLNHDAMYWYRQDPGQGLRLIYYSQIVNDFQKGDIAEGYSVSREKKESFPLTVTSAQKNPTAFYLCASSPPRGQASNQPQHFGDGTRLSIL.

This chain links TRBV19 with TRBJ1-2; TRBD1 aligns across 9 bases. V trimming: 5 bases; J trimming: 4 bases; junction bases outside the gene matches: 11. In germline, CDR1 is LNHDA, CDR2 SQIVND (reference sequence). The CDR3 sequence is 16 residues long. The CDR3 is CASSETQGAYGYGYTF. The CDR3 region has the DNA TGTGCCAGTAGTGAAACACAGGGGGCTTATGGCTATGGCTACACCTTC.

In DNA, the CDR3 is TGTGCCATCAGGCGACAATTGACAGACACGAGCTCCTATAATTCACCCCTCCACTTT. This encodes CAIRRQLTDTSSYNSPLHF. The gene calls are TRBV10-3 and TRBJ1-6; D is perhaps TRBD1 (5 bases). CDR3 size: 19 residues. Germline V gene lookup returns CDR1 ENHRY and CDR2 SYGVKD. The V end was cut by 6 bases, the J end by 0 bases, with 21 bases between.

V and J are TRBV14 and TRBJ1-4; D gene uncertain. V shed 0 bases and J shed 7 bases, with 12 bases lying between them. In germline, CDR1 is SGHDN, CDR2 FVKESK. There are 15 residues in the CDR3. CDR3 sequence reads: CASSQDAGSGEKLFF. CDR3 sequence (DNA): TGTGCCAGCAGCCAAGATGCGGGAAGTGGTGAAAAACTGTTTTTT. Using reference TRBV14 and TRBJ1-4 for the parts outside the CDR3, the full variable domain is EAGVTQFPSHSVIEKGQTVTLRCDPISGHDNLYWYRRVMGKEIKFLLHFVKESKQDESGMPNNRFLAERTGGTYSTLKVQPAELEDSGVYFCASSQDAGSGEKLFFGSGTQLSVL.

The rearrangement joins TRBV28 to TRBJ1-5; 7 positions agree with TRBD1. Losses at the gene ends were 10 bases for V and 7 bases for J; bases not matched to a gene: 13. Germline V gene sequence: CDR1 MDHEN, CDR2 SYDVKM. This CDR3 contains 14 residues. CDR3 amino acids: CATRRPGGIQPQHF. The CDR3 DNA is TGTGCCACCAGACGACCAGGGGGGATACAGCCCCAGCATTTT. Supplemented by reference TRBV28 and TRBJ1-5, the full variable domain reads DVKVTQSSRYLVKRTGEKVFLECVQDMDHENMFWYRQDPGLGLRLIYFSYDVKMKEKGDIPEGYSVSREKKERFSLILESASTNQTSMYLCATRRPGGIQPQHFGDGTRLSIL.

The V gene is TRBV29-1, the J gene TRBJ2-1; 13 nucleotides agree with TRBD2. The germline CDR1 and CDR2 sequences are SQVTM and ANQGSEA. The CDR3 sequence is 15 residues long. J lost 9 bases, V lost 8 bases, and 13 bases had no gene match. The CDR3 spells CSTSPGLAGRGEQFF. As DNA, the CDR3 is TGCAGCACCTCCCCGGGACTAGCGGGGCGGGGTGAGCAGTTCTTC.

The J gene is TRBJ2-4, the V gene TRBV6-1; TRBD2 aligns across 9 bases. In germline, CDR1 is MNHNS, CDR2 SASEGT. The V and J ends lost 6 bases and 14 bases, in that order; junction bases with no gene match: 8. The CDR3 contains 12 residues. Here the CDR3 DNA reads TGTGCCAGCAGACCCGGGACTAGCAGCGAGTACTTC. Protein product: CASRPGTSSEYF.

Comments on this clone: This sample also contains other DNA sequences that code for the same CDR3. The chain joins TRBV6-1 to TRBJ2-4; TRBD2 matches at 12 bases. Germline V gives CDR1 MNHNS, CDR2 SASEGT. The J segment lost 8 bases and the V segment lost 2 bases, leaving 19 bases of the junction unmatched. CDR3 size: 20 residues. For the CDR3, the DNA is TGTGCCAGCAGTGAACAGCCAAGAAGGGGGCTAGCGGGGGGGGCACACATTCAGTACTTC. This sequence encodes CASSEQPRRGLAGGAHIQYF.

The V gene is TRBV6-5, the J gene TRBJ2-3; perhaps TRBD1 as D (6 bases). The V gene's germline CDR1 is MNHEY and CDR2 SVGAGI. The CDR3 extends over 15 amino acids. V was trimmed by 5 bases and J by 0 bases, leaving 12 bases between them. Here the CDR3 reads CASSPQGRSTDTQYF. CDR3 sequence (DNA): TGTGCCAGCAGTCCCCAGGGGCGGAGCACAGATACGCAGTATTTT.

The rearrangement links TRBV4-1 to TRBJ2-2, with 7 nucleotides matching TRBD1. CDR1 and CDR2 (germline): MGHRA, YSYEKL. After removal of 1 base from V and 0 bases from J, the junction contained 2 bases not matched to a gene. This CDR3 has 16 amino acids. In DNA, the CDR3 is TGCGCCAGCAGCCAAGGGACAGGAACGAACACCGGGGAGCTGTTTTTT. It is translated as CASSQGTGTNTGELFF.

This rearrangement joins TRBV18 to TRBJ1-3; D might be TRBD1 (6 bases). V was trimmed by 5 bases and J by 3 bases, leaving 14 bases between them. The CDR3 has 15 amino acids. Per germline, CDR1 KGHSH and CDR2 LQKENI. CDR3 sequence: CASSGGTPDGNTIYF. In nucleotides, the CDR3 is TGTGCCAGCTCAGGTGGGACACCCGATGGAAACACCATATATTTT.

For this clone: The junction shows a germline mismatch at one end, possibly a read error. The V call is TRBV7-7, the J call TRBJ2-3; the D gene is possibly TRBD2 (5 bases). Germline CDR1 is SSHAT and CDR2 is FNYEAQ (reference sequence). The CDR3 has 15 amino acids. CDR3 in amino acids: CASSLMGEDSDTQYF. CDR3 DNA sequence: TGTGCTAGCAGCTTAATGGGAGAAGATTCAGATACGCAGTATTTT.

The V call is TRBV2, the J call TRBJ1-2, with D uncertain. Deletions cut 4 bases from V and 4 bases from J, with 16 bases between. Germline-derived CDR1 and CDR2 are SNHLY and FYNNEI. The CDR3 contains 15 residues. CDR3 region: CASSGIFGPSYGYTF. The CDR3 DNA reads TGTGCCAGCAGTGGCATCTTTGGTCCTAGCTATGGCTACACCTTC.

The sample holds a few counts of this clone. The genes are TRBV5-6 and TRBJ1-1, with D maybe TRBD1 (6 bases). This CDR3 is built from 12 residues. V lost 4 bases, J lost 4 bases, and 8 bases lay in between. CDR1 and CDR2 from the germline V gene are SGHDT and YYEEEE. The CDR3 DNA reads as TGTGCCAGCAGCACAGGGAGCACTGAAGCTTTCTTT. This codes for CASSTGSTEAFF. Based on the CDR3 plus reference TRBV5-6 and TRBJ1-1, the full variable domain is DAGVTQSPTHLIKTRGQQVTLRCSPKSGHDTVSWYQQALGQGPQFIFQYYEEEERQRGNFPDRFSGHQFPNYSSELNVNALLLGDSALYLCASSTGSTEAFFGQGTRLTVV.

The chain links TRBV6-5 to TRBJ1-5; D call uncertain. The CDR3 spans 14 residues. V was trimmed by 0 bases and J by 7 bases, leaving 10 bases between them. CDR1 is MNHEY and CDR2 is SVGAGI in the germline V gene. As DNA, the CDR3 is TGTGCCAGCAGTTACTCCACGGGTGAACAGCCCCAGCATTTT. It encodes CASSYSTGEQPQHF.

This chain joins TRBV5-4 and TRBJ2-7, with a possible D match to TRBD2 (5 bases). Looked up from germline, CDR1 is SGHNT and CDR2 is YYREEE (reference sequence). The CDR3 sequence is 14 residues long. V was cut by 4 bases and J by 0 bases, with 11 bases left in between. The CDR3 spells CASSARDHSYEQYF. Here the CDR3 DNA reads TGTGCCAGCAGCGCCCGGGATCACTCCTACGAGCAGTACTTC. Supplemented by reference TRBV5-4 and TRBJ2-7, the full variable domain reads ETGVTQSPTHLIKTRGQQVTLRCSSQSGHNTVSWYQQALGQGPQFIFQYYREEENGRGNFPPRFSGLQFPNYSSELNVNALELDDSALYLCASSARDHSYEQYFGPGTRLTVT.

V usage is TRBV18 and J usage is TRBJ2-7; 7 nucleotides align to TRBD2. V lost 1 base, J lost 0 bases, and 9 bases stayed unmatched. CDR3 length: 17 amino acids. Germline values: CDR1 KGHSH, CDR2 LQKENI. CDR3 loop: CASSPRYGAGVSYEQYF. The CDR3 DNA follows: TGTGCCAGCTCACCACGCTACGGGGCGGGAGTCTCCTACGAGCAGTACTTC. Supplemented by reference TRBV18 and TRBJ2-7, the full variable domain reads NAGVMQNPRHLVRRRGQEARLRCSPMKGHSHVYWYRQLPEEGLKFMVYLQKENIIDESGMPKERFSAEFPKEGPSILRIQQVVRGDSAAYFCASSPRYGAGVSYEQYFGPGTRLTVT.